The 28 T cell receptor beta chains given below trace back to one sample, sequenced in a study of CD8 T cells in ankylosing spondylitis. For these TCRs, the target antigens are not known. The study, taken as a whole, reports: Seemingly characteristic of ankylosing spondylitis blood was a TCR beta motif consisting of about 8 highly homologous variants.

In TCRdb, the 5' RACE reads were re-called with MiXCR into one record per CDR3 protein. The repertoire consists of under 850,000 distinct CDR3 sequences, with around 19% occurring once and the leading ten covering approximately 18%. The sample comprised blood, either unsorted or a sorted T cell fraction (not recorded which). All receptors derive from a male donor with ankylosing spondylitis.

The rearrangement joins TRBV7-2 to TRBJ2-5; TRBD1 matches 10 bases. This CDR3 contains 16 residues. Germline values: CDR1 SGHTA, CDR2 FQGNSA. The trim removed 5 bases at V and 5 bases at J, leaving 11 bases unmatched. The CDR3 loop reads CASSPSRQGARETQYF. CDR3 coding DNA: TGTGCCAGCAGCCCTAGCCGACAGGGGGCGAGGGAGACCCAGTACTTC.

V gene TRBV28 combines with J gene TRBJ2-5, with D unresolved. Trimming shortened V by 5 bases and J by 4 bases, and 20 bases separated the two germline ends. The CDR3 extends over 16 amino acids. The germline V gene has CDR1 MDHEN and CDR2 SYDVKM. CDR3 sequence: CASSTRASPWGETQYF. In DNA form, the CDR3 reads TGTGCCAGCAGTACCCGGGCCAGCCCCTGGGGAGAGACCCAGTACTTC.

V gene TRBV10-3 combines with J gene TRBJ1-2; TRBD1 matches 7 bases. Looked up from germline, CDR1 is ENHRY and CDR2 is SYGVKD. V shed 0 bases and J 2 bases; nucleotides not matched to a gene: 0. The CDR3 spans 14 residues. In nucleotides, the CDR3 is TGTGCCATCAGTGAGTCGACAGGGAACTATGGCTACACCTTC. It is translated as CAISESTGNYGYTF.

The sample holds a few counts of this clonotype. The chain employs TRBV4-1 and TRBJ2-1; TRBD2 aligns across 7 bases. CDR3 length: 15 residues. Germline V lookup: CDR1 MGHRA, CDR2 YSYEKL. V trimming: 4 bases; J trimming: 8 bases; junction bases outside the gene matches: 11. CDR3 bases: TGCGCCAGCAGCCTCGCTGCGGGGGACGCGGATGAGCAGTTCTTC. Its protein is CASSLAAGDADEQFF.

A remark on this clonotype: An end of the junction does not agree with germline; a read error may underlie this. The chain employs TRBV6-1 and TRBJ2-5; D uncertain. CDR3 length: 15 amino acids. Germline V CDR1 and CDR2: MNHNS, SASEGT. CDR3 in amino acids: CASSEAGSPQETQYF. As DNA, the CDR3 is TGTGCCAGCAGCGAAGCCGGGTCGCCTCAAGAGACCCAGTACTTC.

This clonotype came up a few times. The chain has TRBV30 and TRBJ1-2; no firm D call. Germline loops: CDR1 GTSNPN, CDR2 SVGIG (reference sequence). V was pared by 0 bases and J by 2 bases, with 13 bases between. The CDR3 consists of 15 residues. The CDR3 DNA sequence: TGTGCCTGGAGTGTAGGCCTAAGTGGGAACTATGGCTACACCTTC. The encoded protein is CAWSVGLSGNYGYTF.

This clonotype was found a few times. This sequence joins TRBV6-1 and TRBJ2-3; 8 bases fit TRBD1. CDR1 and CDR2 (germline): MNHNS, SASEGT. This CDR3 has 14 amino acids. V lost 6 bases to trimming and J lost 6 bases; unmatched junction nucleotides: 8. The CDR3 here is CASSRTGTSDTQYF. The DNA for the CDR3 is TGTGCCAGCAGCAGGACAGGGACGTCGGATACGCAGTATTTT.

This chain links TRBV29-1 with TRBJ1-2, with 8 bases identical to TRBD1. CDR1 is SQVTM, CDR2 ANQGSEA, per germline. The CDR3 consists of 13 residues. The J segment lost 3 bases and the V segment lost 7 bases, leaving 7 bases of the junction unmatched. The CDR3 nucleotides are TGCAGCGCCTTGACAGGGGAGGACTATGGCTACACCTTC. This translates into CSALTGEDYGYTF.

The CDR3 region is CASSQGPEYSNVLVQFF. In DNA, the CDR3 is TGCGCCAGCAGCCAAGGCCCCGAGTATTCCAACGTCCTGGTGCAGTTCTTC. J is TRBJ2-1 and V is TRBV4-1; no reliable D call. The CDR3 is made up of 17 amino acids. Germline values: CDR1 MGHRA, CDR2 YSYEKL. V gave up 1 base and J gave up 12 bases, with 25 bases separating them.

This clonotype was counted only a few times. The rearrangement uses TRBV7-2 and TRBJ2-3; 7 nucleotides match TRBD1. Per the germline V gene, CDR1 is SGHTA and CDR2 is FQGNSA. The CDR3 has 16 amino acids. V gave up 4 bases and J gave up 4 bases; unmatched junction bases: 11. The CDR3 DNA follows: TGTGCCAGCAGCTATTCCGGGAACAGGGGTGCAGATACGCAGTATTTT. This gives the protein CASSYSGNRGADTQYF.

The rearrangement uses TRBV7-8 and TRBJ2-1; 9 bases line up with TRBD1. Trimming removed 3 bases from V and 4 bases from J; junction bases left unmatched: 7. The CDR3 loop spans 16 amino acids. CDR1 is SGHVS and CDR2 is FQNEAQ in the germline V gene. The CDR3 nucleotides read TGTGCCAGCAGCTTCTTACAGGGGGCCCTATACAATGAGCAGTTCTTC. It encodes CASSFLQGALYNEQFF.

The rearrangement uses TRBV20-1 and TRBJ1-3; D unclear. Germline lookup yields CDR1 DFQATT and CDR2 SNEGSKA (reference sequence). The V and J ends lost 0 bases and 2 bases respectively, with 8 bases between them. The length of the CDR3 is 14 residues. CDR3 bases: TGCAGTGCTAGAGATACGAGGCCTGGAAACACCATATATTTT. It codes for CSARDTRPGNTIYF.

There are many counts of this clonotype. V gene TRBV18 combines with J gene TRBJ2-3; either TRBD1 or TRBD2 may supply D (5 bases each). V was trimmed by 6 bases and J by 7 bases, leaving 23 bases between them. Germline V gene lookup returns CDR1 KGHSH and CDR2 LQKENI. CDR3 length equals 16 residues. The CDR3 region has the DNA TGTGCCAGCTCTCCCCGGGACGGCTCATTAGCGAATACGCAGTATTTT. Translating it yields CASSPRDGSLANTQYF.

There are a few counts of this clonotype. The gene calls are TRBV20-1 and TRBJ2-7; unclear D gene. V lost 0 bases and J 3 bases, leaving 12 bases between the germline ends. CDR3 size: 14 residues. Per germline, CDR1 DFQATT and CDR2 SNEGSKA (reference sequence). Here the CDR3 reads CSARDWSESYEQYF. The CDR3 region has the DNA TGCAGTGCTAGAGATTGGAGCGAAAGCTACGAGCAGTACTTC.

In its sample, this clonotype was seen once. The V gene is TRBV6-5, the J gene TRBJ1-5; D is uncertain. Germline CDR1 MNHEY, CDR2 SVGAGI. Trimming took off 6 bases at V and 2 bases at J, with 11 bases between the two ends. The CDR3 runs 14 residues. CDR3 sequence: CASRDNDGNQPQHF. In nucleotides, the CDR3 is TGTGCCAGCAGAGACAACGACGGCAATCAGCCCCAGCATTTT.

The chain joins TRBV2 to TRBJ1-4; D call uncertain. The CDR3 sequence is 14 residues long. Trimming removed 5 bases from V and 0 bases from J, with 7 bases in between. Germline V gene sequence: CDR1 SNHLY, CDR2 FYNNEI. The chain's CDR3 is CASSWAATNEKLFF. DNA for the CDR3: TGTGCCAGCAGTTGGGCAGCAACTAATGAAAAACTGTTTTTT.

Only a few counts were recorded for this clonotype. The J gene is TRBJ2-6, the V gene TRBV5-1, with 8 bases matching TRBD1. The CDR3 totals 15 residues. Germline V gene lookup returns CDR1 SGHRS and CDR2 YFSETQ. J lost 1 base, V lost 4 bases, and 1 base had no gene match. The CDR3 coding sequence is TGCGCCAGCAGCGGACAGGGTTCTGGGGCCAACGTCCTGACTTTC. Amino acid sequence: CASSGQGSGANVLTF. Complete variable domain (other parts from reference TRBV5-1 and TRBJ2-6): KAGVTQTPRYLIKTRGQQVTLSCSPISGHRSVSWYQQTPGQGLQFLFEYFSETQRNKGNFPGRFSGRQFSNSRSEMNVSTLELGDSALYLCASSGQGSGANVLTFGAGSRLTVL.

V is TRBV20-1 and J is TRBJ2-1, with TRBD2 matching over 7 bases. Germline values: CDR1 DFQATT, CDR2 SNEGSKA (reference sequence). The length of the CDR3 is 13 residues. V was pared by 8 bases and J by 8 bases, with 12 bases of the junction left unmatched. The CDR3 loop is CSSLAALGYEQFF. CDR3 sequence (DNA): TGCAGTTCTCTAGCGGCCCTGGGGTATGAGCAGTTCTTC.

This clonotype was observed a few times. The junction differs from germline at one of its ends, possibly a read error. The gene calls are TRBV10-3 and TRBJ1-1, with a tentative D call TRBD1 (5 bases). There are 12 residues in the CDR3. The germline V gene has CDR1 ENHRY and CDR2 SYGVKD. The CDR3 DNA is TGCGGGTCGAGGGGCCCGGGGACTGAAGCTTTCTTT. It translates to CGSRGPGTEAFF.

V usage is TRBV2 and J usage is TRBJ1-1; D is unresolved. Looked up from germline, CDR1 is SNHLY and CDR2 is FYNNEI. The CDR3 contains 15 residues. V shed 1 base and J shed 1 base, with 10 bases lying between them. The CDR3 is CASSEEKVGNTEAFF. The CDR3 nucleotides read TGTGCCAGCAGTGAAGAGAAGGTGGGGAACACTGAAGCTTTCTTT.

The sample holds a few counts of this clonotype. CDR3 residues: CASSSPSGGVYTQYF. The CDR3 region has the DNA TGTGCCAGCAGCTCTCCGAGCGGGGGAGTTTATACGCAGTATTTT. The V gene is TRBV7-6, the J gene TRBJ2-3, with 8 bases lining up with TRBD2. The CDR3 is made up of 15 amino acids. V shed 4 bases and J 7 bases; nucleotides not matched to a gene: 10. The germline V gene encodes CDR1 SGHVS and CDR2 FNYEAQ.

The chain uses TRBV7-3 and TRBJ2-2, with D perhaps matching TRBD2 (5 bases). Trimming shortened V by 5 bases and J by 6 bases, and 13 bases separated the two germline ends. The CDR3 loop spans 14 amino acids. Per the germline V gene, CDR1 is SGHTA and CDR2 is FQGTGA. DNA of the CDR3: TGTGCCAGCAGCGACGGGGTTTCGGCCGGGGAGCTGTTTTTT. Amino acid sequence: CASSDGVSAGELFF.

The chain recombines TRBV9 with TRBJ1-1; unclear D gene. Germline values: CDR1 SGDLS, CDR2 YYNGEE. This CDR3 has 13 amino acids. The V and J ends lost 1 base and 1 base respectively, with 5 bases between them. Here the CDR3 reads CASSVSANTEAFF. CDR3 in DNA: TGTGCCAGCAGCGTATCGGCGAACACTGAAGCTTTCTTT.

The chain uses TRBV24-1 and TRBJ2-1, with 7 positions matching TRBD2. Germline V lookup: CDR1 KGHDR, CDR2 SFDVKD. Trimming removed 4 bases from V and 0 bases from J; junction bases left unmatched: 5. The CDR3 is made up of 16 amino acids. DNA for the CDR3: TGTGCCACCAGTGAAGGCGGGAGTTCCTCCTACAATGAGCAGTTCTTC. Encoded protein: CATSEGGSSSYNEQFF.

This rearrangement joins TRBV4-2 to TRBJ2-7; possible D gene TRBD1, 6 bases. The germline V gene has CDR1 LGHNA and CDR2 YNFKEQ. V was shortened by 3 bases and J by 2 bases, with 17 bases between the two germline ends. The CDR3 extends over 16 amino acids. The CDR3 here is CASSHENRVSTYEQYF. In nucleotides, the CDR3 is TGTGCCAGCAGCCATGAGAACAGGGTATCCACCTACGAGCAGTACTTC.

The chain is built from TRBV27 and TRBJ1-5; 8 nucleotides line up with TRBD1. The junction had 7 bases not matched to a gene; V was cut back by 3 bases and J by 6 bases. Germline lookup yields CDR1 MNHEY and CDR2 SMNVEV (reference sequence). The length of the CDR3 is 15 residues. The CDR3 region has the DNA TGTGCCAGCAGTTTCTCAGGGGGCTCGATTCAGCCCCAGCATTTT. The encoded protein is CASSFSGGSIQPQHF.

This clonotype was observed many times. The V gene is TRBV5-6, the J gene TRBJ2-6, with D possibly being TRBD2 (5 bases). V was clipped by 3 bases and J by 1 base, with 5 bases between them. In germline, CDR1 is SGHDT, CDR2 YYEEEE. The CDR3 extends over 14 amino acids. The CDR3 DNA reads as TGTGCCAGCAGCTCGGGGTCTGGGGCCAACGTCCTGACTTTC. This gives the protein CASSSGSGANVLTF.

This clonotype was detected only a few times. The DNA for the CDR3 is TGTGCCAGCTCACCACCCGGGAATCTGGCTTTCTTT. It yields the protein CASSPPGNLAFF. The V gene is TRBV18, the J gene TRBJ1-1, with no clear D. This CDR3 region has 12 residues. Germline V gives CDR1 KGHSH, CDR2 LQKENI. V shed 0 bases and J shed 11 bases, with 10 bases lying between them.